This entry lists 28 T cell receptor beta chains sequenced from one sample in a study of T cells in Graves' hyperthyroidism and ophthalmopathy. RNA transcripts gave rise to amplified TCR beta CDR3 regions. The study used the HTBI primer set for a first-round RT-PCR of the TCR CDR3. TCRdb itself ran the multiplex PCR reads through MiXCR, one entry per CDR3 protein. The sample lists roughly 360,000 distinct CDR3 sequences; about 14% were seen once. Sequenced input: blood. The receptors originated from a man between 25 and 39 years old with Graves' hyperthyroidism that later progressed to Graves' ophthalmopathy.

This clonotype was observed many times. The CDR3 bases are TGCAGTGCTAGAGCAGCGAACAGTAGGAACTATGGCTACACCTTC. As protein: CSARAANSRNYGYTF. V is TRBV20-1 and J is TRBJ1-2; D is ambiguous. The germline V and J ends were trimmed by 1 base and 2 bases, with 14 bases remaining between them. The CDR3 is made up of 15 amino acids. The germline V gene encodes CDR1 DFQATT and CDR2 SNEGSKA (reference sequence).

The table lists this clonotype with a few counts. This sequence joins TRBV12-3 or TRBV12-4 and TRBJ2-3; D remains ambiguous. The CDR3 extends over 13 amino acids. The V and J ends lost 4 bases and 3 bases respectively, with 8 bases between them. The CDR3 DNA sequence: TGTGCCAGCAGTTCATTTCGGACAGATACGCAGTATTTT. Its translation is CASSSFRTDTQYF.

The chain joins TRBV18 to TRBJ1-4, with 7 bases lining up with TRBD1. The germline V gene encodes CDR1 KGHSH and CDR2 LQKENI. This CDR3 spans 17 amino acids. The trim removed 4 bases at V and 4 bases at J, leaving 12 bases unmatched. CDR3 nucleotides: TGTGCCAGCTCACTTAACGCTGGGACAGACAATAATGAAAAACTGTTTTTT. Its protein is CASSLNAGTDNNEKLFF.

The rearrangement joins TRBV7-9 to TRBJ2-6, with 7 bases aligning to TRBD1. The V gene's germline CDR1 is SEHNR and CDR2 FQNEAQ (reference sequence). The CDR3 length is 16 residues. With V trimmed by 4 bases and J by 2 bases, 5 bases remained unmatched. The CDR3 sequence: CASSWLGGAGANVLTF. The CDR3 coding sequence is TGTGCCAGCAGCTGGTTAGGGGGCGCTGGGGCCAACGTCCTGACTTTC.

This clonotype was counted many times. The V and J genes are TRBV11-2 and TRBJ2-3; 13 nucleotides match TRBD2. The CDR3 runs to 19 residues. Germline V gives CDR1 SGHAT, CDR2 FQNNGV. V shed 1 base, J shed 2 bases, and the junction held 9 bases outside the gene matches. CDR3 nucleotides: TGTGCCAGCAGCTTAGTGCCTACGGGACTAGCGGGGATCACAGATACGCAGTATTTT. It is translated as CASSLVPTGLAGITDTQYF.

This clonotype was detected only a few times. This chain joins TRBV30 and TRBJ1-6; no definite D call. The germline gives CDR1 GTSNPN, CDR2 SVGIG (reference sequence). V was trimmed by 2 bases and J by 7 bases, leaving 12 bases between them. The CDR3 has 14 residues. In DNA form, the CDR3 reads TGTGCCTGGAGTCGCAAAATGGACAATTCACCCCTCCACTTT. Translating gives CAWSRKMDNSPLHF.

This clonotype has ten or more counts. This chain connects TRBV28 to TRBJ2-1, with D possibly TRBD2 on 6 matching bases. This CDR3 is 16 amino acids long. Per the germline V gene, CDR1 is MDHEN and CDR2 is SYDVKM. Trimming left V 5 bases short and J 8 bases short, with 22 bases between. Here the CDR3 reads CASSPWGRREVHEQFF. CDR3 sequence (DNA): TGTGCCAGCAGTCCGTGGGGTAGGAGGGAGGTCCATGAGCAGTTCTTC.

This clonotype was seen only a few times. The chain joins TRBV29-1 to TRBJ1-2, with TRBD1 as a possible D gene (5 bases). This CDR3 has 10 amino acids. Germline V gene data show CDR1 as SQVTM and CDR2 as ANQGSEA. Trimming cost V 6 bases and J 4 bases, with 6 bases left between them. The chain's CDR3 is CSVRAYGYTF. The CDR3 nucleotides are TGCAGCGTCAGGGCCTATGGCTACACCTTC.

This clonotype was counted between two and nine times. The chain employs TRBV7-9 and TRBJ2-6; a possible D gene is TRBD2 (6 bases). Germline loops: CDR1 SEHNR, CDR2 FQNEAQ (reference sequence). This CDR3 spans 13 amino acids. V was shortened by 6 bases and J by 8 bases, with 11 bases between the two germline ends. CDR3 coding DNA: TGTGCCAGCAGGCGGGACGGTACCAACGTCCTGACTTTC. It is translated as CASRRDGTNVLTF. The variable domain in full, with the rest retrieved from reference TRBV7-9 and TRBJ2-6, is DTGVSQNPRHKITKRGQNVTFRCDPISEHNRLYWYRQTLGQGPEFLTYFQNEAQLEKSRLLSDRFSAERPKGSFSTLEIQRTEQGDSAMYLCASRRDGTNVLTFGAGSRLTVL.

This chain connects TRBV6-4 to TRBJ2-2, with 10 nucleotides matching TRBD2. The CDR3 has 18 residues. Germline CDR1 reads MRHNA; CDR2 reads SNTAGT. The V and J ends lost 3 bases and 2 bases, in that order; junction bases with no gene match: 9. In DNA, the CDR3 is TGTGCCAGCAGTGAGTCTAGCGGGGGCTCGATTAACACCGGGGAGCTGTTTTTT. This gives the protein CASSESSGGSINTGELFF.

The V call is TRBV20-1, the J call TRBJ1-5, with 7 bases lining up with TRBD1. The CDR3 spans 12 residues. Germline trimming cut 5 bases from V and 6 bases from J; bases unmatched to any gene: 4. Germline loops: CDR1 DFQATT, CDR2 SNEGSKA (reference sequence). The CDR3 bases are TGCAGTGCTGGGGGACAGAGTCAGCCCCAGCATTTT. Protein product: CSAGGQSQPQHF.

This clonotype was counted a few times. J is TRBJ1-2 and V is TRBV14, with D unresolved. In germline, CDR1 is SGHDN, CDR2 FVKESK. V was shortened by 1 base and J by 4 bases, with 13 bases between the two germline ends. The CDR3 totals 15 residues. The CDR3: CASSQVHPNSYGYTF. The CDR3 DNA follows: TGTGCCAGCAGCCAAGTCCACCCCAACTCCTATGGCTACACCTTC.

By its share, this clonotype is medium-sized. This chain uses TRBV7-2 with TRBJ2-3; D unclear. The CDR3 runs 14 residues. The germline V gene has CDR1 SGHTA and CDR2 FQGNSA. V was pared by 7 bases and J by 2 bases, with 13 bases between. The CDR3, as DNA: TGTGCCAGCAAGATGGGCAGCCTCACAGATACGCAGTATTTT. The encoded protein is CASKMGSLTDTQYF.

This clonotype came up many times. V gene TRBV28 combines with J gene TRBJ2-2; 7 nucleotides align to TRBD1. J was trimmed by 1 base and V by 10 bases; bases with no gene match: 3. The CDR3 is 13 amino acids. The germline V gene has CDR1 MDHEN and CDR2 SYDVKM. The CDR3 nucleotides are TGTGCCATCCGACAGGGGAACACCGGGGAGCTGTTTTTT. This translates into CAIRQGNTGELFF. Filled out from reference TRBV28 and TRBJ2-2, the complete variable domain reads DVKVTQSSRYLVKRTGEKVFLECVQDMDHENMFWYRQDPGLGLRLIYFSYDVKMKEKGDIPEGYSVSREKKERFSLILESASTNQTSMYLCAIRQGNTGELFFGEGSRLTVL.

Only a few counts were recorded for this clonotype. The chain couples TRBV5-6 to TRBJ2-3; TRBD2 is a possible D gene (7 bases). The germline V and J ends were trimmed by 9 bases and 3 bases, with 20 bases remaining between them. The CDR3 extends over 15 amino acids. Germline V gene sequence: CDR1 SGHDT, CDR2 YYEEEE. DNA of the CDR3: TGTGCCACCATCGAACGGGGGGCGGGGACAGATACGCAGTATTTT. Its translation: CATIERGAGTDTQYF.

This clonotype was seen more than once but under ten times. The CDR3 loop is CASSLQTNTGELFF. The DNA of the CDR3 is TGCGCCAGCAGCTTACAGACGAACACCGGGGAGCTGTTTTTT. This sequence joins TRBV5-1 and TRBJ2-2; the D is unclear. V lost 2 bases to trimming and J lost 0 bases, with 5 bases between them. The CDR3 has 14 amino acids. Germline V gene sequence: CDR1 SGHRS, CDR2 YFSETQ.

This clonotype was detected only a few times. This sequence joins TRBV11-3 and TRBJ2-1; TRBD1 might be the D (5 bases). The CDR3 has 15 residues. The ends were cut back, 5 bases at V and 4 bases at J, with 15 bases in the middle. CDR1 SGHNT and CDR2 YENEEA come from the germline V gene. This CDR3 is CASSPLDSEYNEQFF. The CDR3, as DNA: TGTGCCAGCAGCCCGCTAGACAGTGAATACAATGAGCAGTTCTTC.

The CDR3 sequence: CASSLWEVDQPQHF. The CDR3 bases are TGTGCCAGCAGCTTATGGGAGGTCGATCAGCCCCAGCATTTT. The rearrangement uses TRBV7-3 and TRBJ1-5; D not resolved. The CDR3 has 14 amino acids. The germline V gene has CDR1 SGHTA and CDR2 FQGTGA. Trimming removed 2 bases from V and 5 bases from J, with 10 bases in between.

This clonotype came up a few times. The chain uses TRBV28 and TRBJ2-3; unclear D gene. The CDR3 extends over 14 amino acids. Germline V gene sequence: CDR1 MDHEN, CDR2 SYDVKM. V lost 2 bases and J 2 bases, leaving 8 bases between the germline ends. CDR3 sequence reads: CASSLETNTDTQYF. In nucleotides, the CDR3 is TGTGCCAGCAGTTTAGAGACCAACACAGATACGCAGTATTTT. Using reference TRBV28 and TRBJ2-3 for the parts outside the CDR3, the full variable domain is DVKVTQSSRYLVKRTGEKVFLECVQDMDHENMFWYRQDPGLGLRLIYFSYDVKMKEKGDIPEGYSVSREKKERFSLILESASTNQTSMYLCASSLETNTDTQYFGPGTRLTVL.

This clonotype was observed many times. Germline and junction disagree at one end, which may indicate a read error. V usage is TRBV6-2 or TRBV6-3 and J usage is TRBJ2-7; D is undetermined. Germline loops: CDR1 MNHEY, CDR2 SVGEGT. The CDR3 is 12 amino acids. The CDR3 here is CANSSDAYEQYF. In nucleotides, the CDR3 is TGTGCCAACAGTTCCGACGCCTACGAGCAGTACTTC.

This clonotype was found many times. This rearrangement joins TRBV6-2 or TRBV6-3 to TRBJ2-1; TRBD1 might be the D (6 bases). Trimming removed 6 bases at V and 3 bases at J, with 15 bases between. The germline gives CDR1 MNHEY, CDR2 SVGEGT. There are 15 residues in the CDR3. The CDR3 is CASSHYRDGYNEQFF. The CDR3, as DNA: TGTGCCAGCAGCCATTACAGGGACGGCTACAATGAGCAGTTCTTC.

This clonotype has just a few counts. The chain links TRBV25-1 to TRBJ1-2; 9 bases line up with TRBD1. Trimming took 1 base from V and 10 from J; bases not matched to a gene: 4. This CDR3 contains 13 residues. Germline V gene lookup returns CDR1 MGHDK and CDR2 SYGVNS. The CDR3, as DNA: TGTGCCAGCAGTGAATTAGGGACAGGGCACTACACCTTC. Translating it yields CASSELGTGHYTF.

At least ten counts were recorded for this clonotype. The chain is built from TRBV28 and TRBJ1-1; perhaps TRBD1 as D (5 bases). Germline V gene lookup returns CDR1 MDHEN and CDR2 SYDVKM. Trimming cost V 2 bases and J 5 bases, with 12 bases left between them. The CDR3 extends over 14 amino acids. In DNA, the CDR3 is TGTGCCAGCAGTTTAGGAGGGGCTAAGACTGAAGCTTTCTTT. Its protein is CASSLGGAKTEAFF.

This clonotype occurred many times. V usage is TRBV6-1 and J usage is TRBJ1-5; a possible D gene is TRBD1 (6 bases). This CDR3 contains 17 residues. The V end was cut by 4 bases, the J end by 0 bases, with 16 bases between. Germline loops: CDR1 MNHNS, CDR2 SASEGT. The CDR3, as DNA: TGTGCCAGCAGTGGGAGGTACAGGGCCTATAGCAATCAGCCCCAGCATTTT. The encoded protein is CASSGRYRAYSNQPQHF.

Concerning this clonotype: Given a much more abundant clone one base away, this may be a read error. V is TRBV28 and J is TRBJ2-7, with 7 bases aligning to TRBD1. The CDR3 loop spans 14 amino acids. V gave up 5 bases and J gave up 3 bases; unmatched junction bases: 7. The V gene's germline CDR1 is MDHEN and CDR2 SYDVKM. DNA for the CDR3: TGTGCCAGCAGTCTTCCGGGACAGTACTACGAGCAGTACTTC. Translated, it gives CASSLPGQYYEQYF.

This clonotype was detected ten times or more. The CDR3 region is CASSPGATRGDTQYF. In nucleotides, the CDR3 is TGTGCCAGCAGTCCGGGGGCCACCAGGGGGGATACGCAGTATTTT. The J gene is TRBJ2-3, the V gene TRBV12-3 or TRBV12-4, with TRBD1 as a possible D gene (7 bases). The CDR3 consists of 15 residues. Trimming took 5 bases from V and 6 from J, leaving 18 bases between them.

Many counts were recorded for this clonotype. The chain joins TRBV11-2 to TRBJ1-1; no clear D. Germline V gene sequence: CDR1 SGHAT, CDR2 FQNNGV. Trimming cost V 1 base and J 3 bases, with 15 bases left between them. The CDR3 extends over 16 amino acids. As DNA, the CDR3 is TGTGCCAGCAGCTTAGGCGTTTGGGTTCGTGACACTGAAGCTTTCTTT. The encoded protein is CASSLGVWVRDTEAFF.

The chain joins TRBV29-1 to TRBJ2-3, with 9 bases lining up with TRBD2. This CDR3 contains 14 residues. V gave up 4 bases and J gave up 4 bases; unmatched junction bases: 6. Germline CDR1 SQVTM, CDR2 ANQGSEA. The CDR3 loop is CSVGLAGSPDTQYF. Written as DNA, the CDR3 is TGCAGCGTTGGTCTAGCGGGGTCGCCAGATACGCAGTATTTT.